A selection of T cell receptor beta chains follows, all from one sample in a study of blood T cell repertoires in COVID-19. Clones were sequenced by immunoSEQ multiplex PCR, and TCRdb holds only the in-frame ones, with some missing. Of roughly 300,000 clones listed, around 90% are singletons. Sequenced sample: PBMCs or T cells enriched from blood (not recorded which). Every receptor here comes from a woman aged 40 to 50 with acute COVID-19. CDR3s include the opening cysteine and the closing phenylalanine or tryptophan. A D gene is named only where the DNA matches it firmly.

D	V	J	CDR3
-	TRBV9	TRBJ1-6	CASSVEPGDSPLHF
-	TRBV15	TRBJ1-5	CATSRAGKGPNQPQHF
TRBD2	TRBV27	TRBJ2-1	CASSRTSGGATYNEQFF
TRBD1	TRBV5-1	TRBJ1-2	CASSLDREGYTF
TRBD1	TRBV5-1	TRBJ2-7	CASSWTPGQSYEQYF
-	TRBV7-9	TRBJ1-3	CASSLMGTGNTIYF
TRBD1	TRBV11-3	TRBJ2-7	CASSPQGELPHEQYF
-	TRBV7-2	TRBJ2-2	CASSPVARTAGGELFF
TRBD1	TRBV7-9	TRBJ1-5	CASSLASGGGQPQHF
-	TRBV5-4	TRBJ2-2	CASSLDRVRGTGELFF
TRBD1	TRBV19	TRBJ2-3	CASTHGTGLSTDTQYF
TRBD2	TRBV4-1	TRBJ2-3	CASSQAASGNIYTDTQYF
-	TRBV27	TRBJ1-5	CASSWDTHQPQHF
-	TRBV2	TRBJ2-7	CASSRQSSYEQYF
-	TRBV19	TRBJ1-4	CASSPQGRGRTILFF
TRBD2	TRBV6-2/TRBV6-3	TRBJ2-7	CASSPQAGAYEQYF
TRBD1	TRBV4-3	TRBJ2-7	CASSPSTGSPYEQYF
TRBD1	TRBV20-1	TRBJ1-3	CSASRTGAGNTIYF
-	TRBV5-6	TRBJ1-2	CASSLVGGAGYTF
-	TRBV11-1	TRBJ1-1	CASSLTVMNTEAFF
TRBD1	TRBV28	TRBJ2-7	CASASSGRDRSSYEQYF
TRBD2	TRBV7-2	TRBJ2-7	CASSSQGASGYEQYF
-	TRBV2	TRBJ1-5	CASSEARLTNQPQHF
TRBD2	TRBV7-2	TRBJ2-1	CASSHWTSGGAPYNEQFF
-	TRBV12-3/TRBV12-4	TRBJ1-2	CASREKGYGYTF
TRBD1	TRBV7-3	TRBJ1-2	CASSPGGGSYGYTF
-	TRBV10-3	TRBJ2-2	CAISEGLASGELFF
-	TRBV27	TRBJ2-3	CASSLGGGETDTQYF
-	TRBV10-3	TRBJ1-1	CATSTVSNTEAFF
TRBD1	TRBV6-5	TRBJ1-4	CASTEGQTHEKLFF
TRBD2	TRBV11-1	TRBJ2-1	CASSLKAGAPVNEQFF
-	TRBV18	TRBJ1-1	CASSPGGNTEAFF
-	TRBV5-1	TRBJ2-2	CASSSTSSNTGELFF
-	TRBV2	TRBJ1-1	CASRIPGQSDTEAFF
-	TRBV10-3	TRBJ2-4	CAISESLRHIQYF
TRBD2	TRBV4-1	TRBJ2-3	CASSRGTSGSSTDTQYF
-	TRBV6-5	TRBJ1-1	CASSYLQGSTEAFF
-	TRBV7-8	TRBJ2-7	CASTQRISYEQYF
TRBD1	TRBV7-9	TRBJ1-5	CASSGQGSNQPQHF
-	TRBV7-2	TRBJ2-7	CASSKISVPVYEQYF
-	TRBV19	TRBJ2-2	CASSIGPGVTGELFF
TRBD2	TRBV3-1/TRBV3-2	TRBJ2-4	CASSQGLAGGAKNIQYF
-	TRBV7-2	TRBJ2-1	CASSLGSSGGNEQFF
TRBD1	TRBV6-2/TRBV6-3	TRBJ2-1	CASSYSGTGDIAPSSYNEQFF
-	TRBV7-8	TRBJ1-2	CASSLAQAGESYGYTF
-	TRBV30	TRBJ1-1	CAWTVAGMSTEAFF
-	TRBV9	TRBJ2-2	CASSVTNTGELFF
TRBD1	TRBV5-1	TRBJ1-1	CASSLYRGELNTEAFF
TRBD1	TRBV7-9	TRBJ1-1	CASSYGQGSVGMNTEAFF
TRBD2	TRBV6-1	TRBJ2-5	CASSGGSGGPSTETQYF
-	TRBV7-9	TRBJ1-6	CASSLHYKTSYNSPLHF
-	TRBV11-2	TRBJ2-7	CASSARVIYEQYF
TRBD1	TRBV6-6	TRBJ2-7	CASSYTPGQGANEQYF
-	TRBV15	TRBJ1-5	CATSRDRQGNGQPQHF
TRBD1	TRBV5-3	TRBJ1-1	CARSAGTGVNTEAFF
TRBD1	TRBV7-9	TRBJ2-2	CASSRQTGLRPGELFF
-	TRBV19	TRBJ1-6	CASSSGGANSPLHF
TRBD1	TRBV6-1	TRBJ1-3	CASSEGTGGFSGNTIYF
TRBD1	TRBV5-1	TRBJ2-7	CASSLSSTQGAYEQYF